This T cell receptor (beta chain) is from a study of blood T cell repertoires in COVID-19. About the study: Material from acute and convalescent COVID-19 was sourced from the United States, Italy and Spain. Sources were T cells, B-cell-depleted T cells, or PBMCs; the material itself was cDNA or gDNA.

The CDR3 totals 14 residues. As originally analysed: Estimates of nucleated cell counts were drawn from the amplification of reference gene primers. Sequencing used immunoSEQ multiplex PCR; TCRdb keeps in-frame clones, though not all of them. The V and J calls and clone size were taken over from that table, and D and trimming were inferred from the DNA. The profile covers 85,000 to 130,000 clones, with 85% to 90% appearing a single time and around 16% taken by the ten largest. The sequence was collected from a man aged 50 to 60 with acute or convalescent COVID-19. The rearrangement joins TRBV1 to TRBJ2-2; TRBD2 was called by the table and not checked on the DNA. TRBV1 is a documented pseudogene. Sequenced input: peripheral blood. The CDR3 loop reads CTSNSGRAPGELFF. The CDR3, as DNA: TGCACCAGCAATAGCGGGAGGGCCCCTGGGGAGCTGTTTTTT.